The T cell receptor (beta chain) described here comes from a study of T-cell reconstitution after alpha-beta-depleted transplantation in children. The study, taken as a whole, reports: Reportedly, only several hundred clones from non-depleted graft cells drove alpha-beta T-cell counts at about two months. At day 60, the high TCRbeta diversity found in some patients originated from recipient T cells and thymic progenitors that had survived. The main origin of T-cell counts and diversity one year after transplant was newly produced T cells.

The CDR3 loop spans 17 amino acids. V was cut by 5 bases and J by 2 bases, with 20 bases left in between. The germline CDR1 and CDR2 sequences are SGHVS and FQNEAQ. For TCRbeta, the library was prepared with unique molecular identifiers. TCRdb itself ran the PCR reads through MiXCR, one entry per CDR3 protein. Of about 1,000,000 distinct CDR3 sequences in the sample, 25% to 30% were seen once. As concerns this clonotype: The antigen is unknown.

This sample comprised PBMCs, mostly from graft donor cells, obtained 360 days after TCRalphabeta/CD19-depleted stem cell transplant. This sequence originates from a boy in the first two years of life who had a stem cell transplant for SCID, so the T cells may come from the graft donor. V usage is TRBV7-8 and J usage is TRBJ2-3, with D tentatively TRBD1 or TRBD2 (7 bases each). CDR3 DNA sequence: TGTGCCAGCAGCCTCATGGCAGGGGGGGGTACCACAGATACGCAGTATTTT. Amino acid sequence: CASSLMAGGGTTDTQYF.